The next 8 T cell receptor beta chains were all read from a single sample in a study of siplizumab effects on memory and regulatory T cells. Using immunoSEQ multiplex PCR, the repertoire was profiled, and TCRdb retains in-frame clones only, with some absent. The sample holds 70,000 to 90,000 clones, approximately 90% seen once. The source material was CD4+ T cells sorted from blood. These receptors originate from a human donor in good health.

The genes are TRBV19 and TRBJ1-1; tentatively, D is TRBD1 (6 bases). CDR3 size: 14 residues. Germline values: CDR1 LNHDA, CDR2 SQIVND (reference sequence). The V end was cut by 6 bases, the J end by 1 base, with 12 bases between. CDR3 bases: TGTGCCAGTAGCCCCAGGGGCACGAACACTGAAGCTTTCTTT. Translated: CASSPRGTNTEAFF.

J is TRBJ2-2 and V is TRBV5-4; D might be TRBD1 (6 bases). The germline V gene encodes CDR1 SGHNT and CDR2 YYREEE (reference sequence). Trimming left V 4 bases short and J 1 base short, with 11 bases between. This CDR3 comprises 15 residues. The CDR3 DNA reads TGTGCCAGCAGCCCCGGACAGTTGAACACCGGGGAGCTGTTTTTT. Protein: CASSPGQLNTGELFF.

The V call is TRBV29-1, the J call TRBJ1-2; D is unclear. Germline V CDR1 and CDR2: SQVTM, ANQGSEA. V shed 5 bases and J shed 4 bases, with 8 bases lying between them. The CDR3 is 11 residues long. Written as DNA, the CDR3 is TGCAGCGTTTCGTCTAGCTATGGCTACACCTTC. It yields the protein CSVSSSYGYTF. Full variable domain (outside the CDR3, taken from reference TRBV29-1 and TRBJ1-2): SAVISQKPSRDICQRGTSLTIQCQVDSQVTMMFWYRQQPGQSLTLIATANQGSEATYESGFVIDKFPISRPNLTFSTLTVSNMSPEDSSIYLCSVSSSYGYTFGSGTRLTVV.

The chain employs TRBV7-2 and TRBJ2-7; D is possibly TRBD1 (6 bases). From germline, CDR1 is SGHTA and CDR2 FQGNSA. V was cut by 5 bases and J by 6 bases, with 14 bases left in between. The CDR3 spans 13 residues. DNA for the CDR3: TGTGCCAGCAGCAAACTAAACAGGGCCGAGCAGTACTTC. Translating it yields CASSKLNRAEQYF.

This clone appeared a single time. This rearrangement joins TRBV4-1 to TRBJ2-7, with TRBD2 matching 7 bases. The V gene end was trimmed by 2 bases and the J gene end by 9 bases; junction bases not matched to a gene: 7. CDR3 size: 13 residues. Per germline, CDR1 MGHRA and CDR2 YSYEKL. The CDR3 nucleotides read TGCGCCAGCAGCCAAAGCGGGACCGGCGGGCAGTACTTC. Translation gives CASSQSGTGGQYF.

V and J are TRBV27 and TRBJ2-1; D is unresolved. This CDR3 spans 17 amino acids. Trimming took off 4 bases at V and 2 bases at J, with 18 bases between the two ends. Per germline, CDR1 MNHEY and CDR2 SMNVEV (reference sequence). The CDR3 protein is CASSSPPRAFTYNEQFF. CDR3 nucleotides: TGTGCCAGCAGTTCCCCGCCAAGGGCTTTCACCTACAATGAGCAGTTCTTC.

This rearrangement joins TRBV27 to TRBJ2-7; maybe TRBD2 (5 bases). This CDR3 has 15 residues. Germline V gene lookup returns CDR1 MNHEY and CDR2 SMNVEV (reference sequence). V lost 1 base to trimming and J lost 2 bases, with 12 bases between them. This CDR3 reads CASSLYGRVTYEQYF. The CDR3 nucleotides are TGTGCCAGCAGTTTATACGGGCGGGTAACCTACGAGCAGTACTTC.

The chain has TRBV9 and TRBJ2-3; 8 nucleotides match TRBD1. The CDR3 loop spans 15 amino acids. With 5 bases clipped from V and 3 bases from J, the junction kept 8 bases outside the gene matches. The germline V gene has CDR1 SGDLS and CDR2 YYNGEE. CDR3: CASSRAGGETDTQYF. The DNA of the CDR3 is TGTGCCAGCAGTCGAGCAGGGGGCGAGACAGATACGCAGTATTTT.